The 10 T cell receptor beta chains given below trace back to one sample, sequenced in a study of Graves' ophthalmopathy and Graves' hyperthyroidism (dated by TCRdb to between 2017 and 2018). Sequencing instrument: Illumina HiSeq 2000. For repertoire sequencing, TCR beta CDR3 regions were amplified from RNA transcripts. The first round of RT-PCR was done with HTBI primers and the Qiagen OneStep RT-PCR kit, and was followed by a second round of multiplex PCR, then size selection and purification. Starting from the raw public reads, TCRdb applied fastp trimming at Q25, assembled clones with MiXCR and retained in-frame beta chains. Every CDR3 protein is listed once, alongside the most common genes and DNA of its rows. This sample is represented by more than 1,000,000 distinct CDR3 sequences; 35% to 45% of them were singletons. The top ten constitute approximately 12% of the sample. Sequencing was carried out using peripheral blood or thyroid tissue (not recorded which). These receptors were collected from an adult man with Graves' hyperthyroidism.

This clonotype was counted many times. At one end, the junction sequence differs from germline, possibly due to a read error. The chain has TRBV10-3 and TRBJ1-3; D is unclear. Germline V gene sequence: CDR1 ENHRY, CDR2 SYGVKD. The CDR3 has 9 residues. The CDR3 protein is CAIARQWIF. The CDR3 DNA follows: TGTGCCATCGCCAGGCAGTGGATTTTT.

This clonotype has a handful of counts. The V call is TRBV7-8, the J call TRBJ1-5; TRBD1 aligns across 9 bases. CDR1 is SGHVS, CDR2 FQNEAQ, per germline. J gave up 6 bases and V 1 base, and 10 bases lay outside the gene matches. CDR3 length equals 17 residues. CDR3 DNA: TGTGCCAGCAGCTTAGGTCGGGGAGGACAGGGGATTCAGCCCCAGCATTTT. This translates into CASSLGRGGQGIQPQHF.

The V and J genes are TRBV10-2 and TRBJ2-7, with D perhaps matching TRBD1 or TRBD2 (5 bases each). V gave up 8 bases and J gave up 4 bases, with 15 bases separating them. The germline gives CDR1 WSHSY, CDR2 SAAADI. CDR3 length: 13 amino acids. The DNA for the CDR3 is TGCGCCAGCCGGGACCCCCCGGGGTACGAGCAGTACTTC. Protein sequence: CASRDPPGYEQYF.

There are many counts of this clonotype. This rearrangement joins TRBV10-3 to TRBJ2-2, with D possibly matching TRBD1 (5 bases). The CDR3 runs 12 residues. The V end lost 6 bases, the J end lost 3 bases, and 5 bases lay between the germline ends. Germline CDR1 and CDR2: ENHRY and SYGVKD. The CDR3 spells CAIRGDTGELFF. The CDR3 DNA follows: TGTGCCATCAGAGGGGACACCGGGGAGCTGTTTTTT.

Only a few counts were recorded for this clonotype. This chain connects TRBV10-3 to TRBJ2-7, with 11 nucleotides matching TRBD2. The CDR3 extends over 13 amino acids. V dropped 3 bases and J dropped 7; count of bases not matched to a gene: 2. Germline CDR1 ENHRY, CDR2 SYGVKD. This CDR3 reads CAISDLAGGEQYF. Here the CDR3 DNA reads TGTGCCATCAGTGATCTAGCGGGGGGAGAGCAGTACTTC.

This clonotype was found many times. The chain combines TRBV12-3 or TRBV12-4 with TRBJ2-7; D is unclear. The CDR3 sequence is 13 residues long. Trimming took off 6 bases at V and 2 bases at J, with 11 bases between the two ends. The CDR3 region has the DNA TGTGCCAGCAGCCCCATAGGGACCTACGAGCAGTACTTC. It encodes CASSPIGTYEQYF.

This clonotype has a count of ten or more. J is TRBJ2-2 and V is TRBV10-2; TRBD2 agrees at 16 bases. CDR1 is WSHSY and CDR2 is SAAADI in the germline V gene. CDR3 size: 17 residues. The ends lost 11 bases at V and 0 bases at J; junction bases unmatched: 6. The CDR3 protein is CAAGTSGGAANTGELFF. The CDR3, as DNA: TGCGCCGCAGGGACTAGCGGGGGGGCCGCGAACACCGGGGAGCTGTTTTTT.

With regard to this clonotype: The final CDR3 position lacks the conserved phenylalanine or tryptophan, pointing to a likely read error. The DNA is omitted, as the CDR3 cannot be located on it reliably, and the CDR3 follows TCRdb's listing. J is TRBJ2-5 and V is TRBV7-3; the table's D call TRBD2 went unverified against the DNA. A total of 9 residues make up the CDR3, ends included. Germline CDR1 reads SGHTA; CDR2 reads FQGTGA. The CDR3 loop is CASSLTRTA.

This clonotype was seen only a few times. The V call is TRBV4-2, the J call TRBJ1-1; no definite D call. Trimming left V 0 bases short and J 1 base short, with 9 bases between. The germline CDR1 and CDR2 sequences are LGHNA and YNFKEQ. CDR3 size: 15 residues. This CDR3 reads CASSQEVQTNTEAFF. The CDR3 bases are TGTGCCAGCAGCCAAGAGGTCCAGACGAACACTGAAGCTTTCTTT.

DNA of the CDR3: TGCGCCAGCAGCCCTCTAGCGGGGGGTTTTGAGACCCAGTACTTC. Protein: CASSPLAGGFETQYF. The chain couples TRBV4-1 to TRBJ2-5; 11 bases align to TRBD2. CDR1 is MGHRA, CDR2 YSYEKL, per germline. This CDR3 region has 15 residues. With V trimmed by 4 bases and J by 5 bases, 6 bases remained unmatched.